Sequencing of this T cell receptor (beta chain) was carried out in a study of cytomegalovirus exposure and HLA in healthy donors (dated 2017 in TCRdb). In terms of the full investigation: The roughly 670 repertoires of the first cohort and the roughly 110 validation repertoires were produced on the same platform, according to a later analysis. The study was designed to test whether signatures of past pathogen exposure could be identified by cataloging public T cell receptors. High-throughput TCR immunosequencing, statistical association of individual TCRs with disease status, and machine learning were combined to predict cytomegalovirus infection status. Along with the approximately 650-subject first cohort, a separate validation cohort of over a hundred different subjects was used. Results and caveats for the whole study, not just this receptor: In the study, around 150 TCR beta chains were listed as associated with cytomegalovirus. Of the cluster scores, approximately 95% were above 0 in a later analysis, which found that TCRs clustered in the first cohort also tended to co-occur in the 120 or so validation repertoires. Across donors, most TCR sequences were observed very rarely, whereas some public TCRs were present in many individuals. A few of the identified cytomegalovirus-associated TCR beta chains were confirmed in vitro to be specific for cytomegalovirus antigens. Cytomegalovirus status was reported to be diagnosed by the classifier with high specificity and sensitivity in both the original and validation cohorts. A later analysis had no HLA typing for the validation cohort, so co-occurrence there was scored across all 130 or so repertoires. It was suggested by the authors that the approach could potentially be generalized to other disease states and immunological phenotypes.

The germline V gene provides CDR1 MGHRA and CDR2 YSYEKL. The CDR3 runs 17 amino acids, cysteine and phenylalanine included. Kept here is only the CDR3 DNA, which spans 51 bases and is read in frame from base 1. V and J are trimmed by 1 base and 5 bases, and the gene matches miss 2 bases of the junction. Receptor amplification or capture employed the immunoSEQ multiplex PCR assay. The original methods were these. A statistical classification framework was built to diagnose cytomegalovirus status from the catalog of TCR beta chain sequences. TCRdb re-hosts the immuneACCESS table, in-frame sequences only. Its copies lack some clones; in the studies checked, an unresolved V gene accounts for under half of them, and the cause for the rest is not known. V and J calls and clone size are given by that table; D and trimming were obtained from the DNA. The sample profile shows more than 250,000 clones; 90% of them were found once. Roughly 3% of the sample is taken by the ten largest.

Donors formed part of the validation cohort, which comprised 120 subjects and was distinct from the first cohort of roughly 600 subjects. Of note for this clone: Its recognized antigen is unknown. No base quality information exists; no much larger clone differs at one position.

Material for sequencing was PBMCs. Rearrangement joined TRBV4-1 to TRBJ2-2, and 15 junction bases match TRBD2. This clonotype was obtained from a woman under 40 in good health and CMV-seronegative. The CDR3 is CASSQAGLAGGTGELFF. The nucleotides are TGCGCCAGCAGCCAAGCGGGACTAGCGGGAGGAACCGGGGAGCTGTTTTTT.